The clone carrying this TCR beta chain was observed a few times. This entry belongs to a study of blood T cells in healthy people across ages. The CDR3 has 13 amino acids. Trimming left V 8 bases short and J 8 bases short, with 16 bases between. Germline V CDR1 and CDR2: LGHNA, YSLEER. It was with a sample-barcoded 5' primer and a J-beta primer mix that a second PCR of roughly 7 to 12 cycles was run. TCRdb independently ran MiXCR on the 5' RACE reads; one entry per CDR3 protein. This sample yields 600,000 to 1,000,000 distinct CDR3 sequences, of which 25% are seen a single time; approximately 3.7% belongs to the top ten. This sample was also put to use in a study of T cells of mothers and their children.

This chain connects TRBV4-3 to TRBJ2-1; D is tentatively TRBD1 or TRBD2 (7 bases each). The receptor was derived from a boy aged 10-17 years in good health. Sequencing was carried out using blood. The CDR3 DNA follows: TGCGCCAGCCTCCCAGGGGGGGTGGATGAGCAGTTCTTC. Its protein is CASLPGGVDEQFF.